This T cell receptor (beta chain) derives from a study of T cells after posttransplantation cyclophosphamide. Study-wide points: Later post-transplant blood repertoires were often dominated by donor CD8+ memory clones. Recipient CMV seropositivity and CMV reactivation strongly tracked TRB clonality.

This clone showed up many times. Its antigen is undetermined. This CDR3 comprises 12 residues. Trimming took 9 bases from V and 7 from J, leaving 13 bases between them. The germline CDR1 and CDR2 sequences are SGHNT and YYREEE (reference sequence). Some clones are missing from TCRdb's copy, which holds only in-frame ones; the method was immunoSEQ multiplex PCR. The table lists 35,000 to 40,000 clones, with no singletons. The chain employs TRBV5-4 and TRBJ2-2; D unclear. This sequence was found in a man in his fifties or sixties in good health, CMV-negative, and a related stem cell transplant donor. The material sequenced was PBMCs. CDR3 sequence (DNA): TGTGCCACTCAATACGGTAGCGGGGAGCTGTTTTTT. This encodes CATQYGSGELFF.